A selection of T cell receptor beta chains follows, all from one sample in a study of blood T cell repertoires in COVID-19. The protocol was immunoSEQ multiplex PCR, while the TCRdb copy is restricted to in-frame clones and leaves out a portion. The repertoire holds approximately 94,000 clones, with 70% to 90% as singletons. The sequencing sample was made of peripheral blood. Receptor source: a woman older than 75 with active COVID-19. The CDR3 runs from the conserved cysteine through the conserved F or W. D genes are given only for firm matches. The size of a clone is reported for some rows only, either as once, few or many, or as a class for expanded clones.

NA	TRBD2	TRBV19	TRBJ2-1	TGTGCCAGTAGTGGCTGGACTAGCGGGAGTTTATTAAATGAGCAGTTCTTC	CASSGWTSGSLLNEQFF
NA	NA	TRBV5-1	TRBJ2-6	TGCGCCAGCTCCAATGGGGGGAAAAACGTCCTGACTTTC	CASSNGGKNVLTF
NA	NA	TRBV9	TRBJ2-3	TGTGCCAGCAGCGTAGGCCAGGCCACAGATACGCAGTATTTT	CASSVGQATDTQYF
NA	NA	TRBV4-1	TRBJ2-5	TGCGCCAGCAGCCAAGGAGGGAACAAAGAGACCCAGTACTTC	CASSQGGNKETQYF
NA	TRBD1	TRBV19	TRBJ1-5	TGTGCCAGCGGGACAGCCTTTAATCAGCCCCAGCATTTT	CASGTAFNQPQHF
NA	TRBD2	TRBV3-1/TRBV3-2	TRBJ2-1	TGTGCCAGCACCCCGGGGGGAGCGGGGAGGGCAGGTGAGCAGTTCTTC	CASTPGGAGRAGEQFF
NA	TRBD2	TRBV28	TRBJ2-7	TGTGCCAGCACAGCGGGAGGGCCCCCCGAGCAGTACTTC	CASTAGGPPEQYF
NA	NA	TRBV3-1/TRBV3-2	TRBJ1-1	TGTGCCAGCAGCCAAGACGGGGATGGAGACACTGAAGCTTTCTTT	CASSQDGDGDTEAFF
NA	NA	TRBV27	TRBJ2-5	TGTGCCAGCAGTTTGGGAGGTATCCAAGAGACCCAGTACTTC	CASSLGGIQETQYF
NA	NA	TRBV7-8	TRBJ1-6	TGTGCCAGCAGCTCGGGGATAGATCGGGGTAGTTCACCCCTCCACTTT	CASSSGIDRGSSPLHF
NA	NA	TRBV2	TRBJ1-5	TGTGCCAGCACTGGGAGGGGTAGTCAGCCCCAGCATTTT	CASTGRGSQPQHF
NA	TRBD1	TRBV4-3	TRBJ2-3	TGCGCCAGCAGGGGGACCGGGACAGGGCTATCAGATACGCAGTATTTT	CASRGTGTGLSDTQYF
few	TRBD1	TRBV7-8	TRBJ2-7	TGTGCCAGCAGCACGGGACAGGGGAGTGAAAACGAGCAGTACTTC	CASSTGQGSENEQYF
NA	TRBD1	TRBV24-1	TRBJ2-3	TGTGCCACCGCAAGAACAGGGGTCGCAGATACGCAGTATTTT	CATARTGVADTQYF
NA	NA	TRBV28	TRBJ2-5	TGTGCCAGCAGTTTACCGGGTCTAGAGACCCAGTACTTC	CASSLPGLETQYF
NA	NA	TRBV27	TRBJ2-1	TGTGCCAGCAGTTTGGACCGGGACTCCTACAATGAGCAGTTCTTC	CASSLDRDSYNEQFF
NA	TRBD2	TRBV6-2/TRBV6-3	TRBJ2-1	TGTGCCAGCAGTTACGGGGCGGGAGTGCCCAATGAGCAGTTCTTC	CASSYGAGVPNEQFF
NA	NA	TRBV7-8	TRBJ2-3	TGTGCCAGCAGCTTAATCAGGGAAGCAGATACGCAGTATTTT	CASSLIREADTQYF
few	TRBD1	TRBV29-1	TRBJ2-7	TGCAGCGGCCTAGACGGGACAGGTGGTGAGCAGTACTTC	CSGLDGTGGEQYF
NA	TRBD1	TRBV7-2	TRBJ1-3	TGTGCCAGCAGCCCACAGACAGGGACTGGAAACACCATATATTTT	CASSPQTGTGNTIYF
NA	NA	TRBV20-1	TRBJ1-3	TGCAGTGGGGAGATCGGAAACACCATATATTTT	CSGEIGNTIYF
NA	NA	TRBV19	TRBJ1-5	TGTGCCAGTAGTATTTCGGGGGGCTGGGGCAATCAGCCCCAGCATTTT	CASSISGGWGNQPQHF
NA	TRBD1	TRBV10-3	TRBJ1-1	TGTGCCATCAGAGAGGGACAGGGAGGGACTGAAGCTTTCTTT	CAIREGQGGTEAFF
few	NA	TRBV7-9	TRBJ1-5	TGTGCCAGCAGCCTAACGGGAGTGGGTCAGCCCCAGCATTTT	CASSLTGVGQPQHF
NA	NA	TRBV4-2	TRBJ1-2	TGTGCCAGCAGCCAAGTGGGGCAGACCTTTGACTATGGCTACACCTTC	CASSQVGQTFDYGYTF
NA	NA	TRBV28	TRBJ1-2	TGTGCCAGCAGTTTTAATAGGGGTGGTGGCTACACCTTC	CASSFNRGGGYTF
once	NA	TRBV7-3	TRBJ1-2	TGTGCCAGCAGCGCGAACCGGGGTGAGGTTGGCTACACCTTC	CASSANRGEVGYTF
NA	TRBD2	TRBV7-2	TRBJ2-5	TGTGCCAGCAGTCCCGGGACTAGTCGTTTAAAGACCCAGTACTTC	CASSPGTSRLKTQYF
NA	NA	TRBV5-5	TRBJ1-2	TGTGCCAGCAGCTTCCGGGGGGCTTATGGCTACACCTTC	CASSFRGAYGYTF
NA	NA	TRBV7-7	TRBJ2-7	TGTGCCAGCAGCCCGGGCGGCGGGAACTCCTACGAGCAGTACTTC	CASSPGGGNSYEQYF